The 30 T cell receptor beta chains listed next were all sequenced from one sample in a study of spatial heterogeneity in lung cancer. TCRdb used MiXCR to reprocess the 5' RACE reads, holding one entry per CDR3 protein. The sample includes about 3,900 distinct CDR3 sequences, around 20% of them seen just once. Regarding time point: sample taken at primary tumor resection. Sequencing of whole RNA from tumor, nontumor lung or frozen PBMC involved no sorting. Sequencing used PBMCs, obtained at surgery. The receptors shown here come from a male donor with early-stage non-small cell lung cancer.

This clonotype was picked up many times. This chain links TRBV7-6 with TRBJ2-1, with 7 bases lining up with TRBD2. The CDR3 consists of 19 residues. Germline-derived CDR1 and CDR2 are SGHVS and FNYEAQ. Losses at the gene ends were 4 bases for V and 8 bases for J; bases not matched to a gene: 23. Here the CDR3 reads CASSSPKASGGPNWDEQFF. The CDR3, as DNA: TGTGCCAGCAGCTCTCCTAAGGCTAGCGGAGGACCAAATTGGGATGAGCAGTTCTTC.

This clonotype was detected only a few times. This chain links TRBV12-3 or TRBV12-4 with TRBJ2-2; D uncertain. The CDR3 spans 11 residues. Trimming shortened V by 3 bases and J by 9 bases, and 5 bases separated the two germline ends. The CDR3 DNA follows: TGTGCCAGCAGTTTGGCGAGGGAGCTGTTTTTT. Residues: CASSLARELFF.

This clonotype was detected ten times or more. This chain links TRBV15 with TRBJ2-3; 9 nucleotides align to TRBD1. This CDR3 contains 15 residues. From germline, CDR1 is LNHNV and CDR2 YYDKDF (reference sequence). With 7 bases clipped from V and 1 base from J, the junction kept 6 bases outside the gene matches. In nucleotides, the CDR3 is TGTGCCACCAACTTCCGGACAGGGGGCACAGATACGCAGTATTTT. This codes for CATNFRTGGTDTQYF.

This clonotype came up a few times. The genes are TRBV18 and TRBJ2-5; no reliable D call. Germline CDR1 is KGHSH and CDR2 is LQKENI. This CDR3 comprises 13 residues. Trimming left V 10 bases short and J 0 bases short, with 12 bases between. The CDR3 DNA sequence: TGTGCCACGACCCCGACCTACCAAGAGACCCAGTACTTC. Amino acid sequence: CATTPTYQETQYF.

This clonotype was picked up many times. This chain uses TRBV24-1 with TRBJ2-2; a possible D gene is TRBD1 (5 bases). CDR3 length: 15 residues. Germline lookup yields CDR1 KGHDR and CDR2 SFDVKD. Trimming took 10 bases from V and 4 from J, leaving 18 bases between them. CDR3 in DNA: TGTGCCACTCCGCCGGAAGGGGAAGCCACCGGGGAGCTGTTTTTT. Translating it yields CATPPEGEATGELFF.

As concerns this clonotype: Compared with germline, one end of the junction differs, possibly owing to a read error. The V and J genes are TRBV11-2 and TRBJ2-1, with 10 bases lining up with TRBD1. The germline CDR1 and CDR2 sequences are SGHAT and FQNNGV. This CDR3 has 15 amino acids. In DNA, the CDR3 is TGTACCAGCAGCAGTCGACAGGGGGCGAGCGGTGAGCAGTTCTTC. This codes for CTSSSRQGASGEQFF.

Note on this clonotype: A clone one base away is much larger, so this may be a read error. This sequence joins TRBV6-5 and TRBJ2-7; maybe TRBD1 (6 bases). Germline assignment: CDR1 MNHEY and CDR2 SVGAGI. The CDR3 has 15 residues. Trimming shortened V by 6 bases and J by 0 bases, and 15 bases separated the two germline ends. This CDR3 is CASRLTGILSYEQYF. As DNA, the CDR3 is TGTGCCAGCAGACTCACAGGGATTCTCTCCTACGAGCAGTACTTC.

This clonotype was counted between two and nine times. This chain links TRBV16 with TRBJ2-2; 7 bases align to TRBD2. Trimming cost V 2 bases and J 4 bases; bases outside gene matches: 10. Germline V lookup: CDR1 KGHSY, CDR2 FQNENV. The CDR3 extends over 17 amino acids. This CDR3 reads CASSQVFGGRSTGELFF. The CDR3 DNA sequence: TGTGCCAGCAGCCAAGTATTTGGCGGGAGATCCACCGGGGAGCTGTTTTTT. The variable domain in full, with the rest retrieved from reference TRBV16 and TRBJ2-2, is GEEVAQTPKHLVRGEGQKAKLYCAPIKGHSYVFWYQQVLKNEFKFLISFQNENVFDETGMPKERFSAKCLPNSPCSLEIQATKLEDSAVYFCASSQVFGGRSTGELFFGEGSRLTVL.

This clonotype was observed once. A junction end diverges from the germline sequence, so it may reflect a read error. The chain couples TRBV12-3 or TRBV12-4 to TRBJ1-1, with D maybe TRBD1 (5 bases). The CDR3 runs to 14 residues. The CDR3 here is CTSSLRQKNTEAFF. The CDR3 DNA sequence: TGTACCAGCAGTCTCCGACAGAAGAACACTGAAGCTTTCTTT.

This clonotype appeared a few times. The chain employs TRBV7-2 and TRBJ2-1, with 8 bases identical to TRBD2. The junction had 8 bases not matched to a gene; V was cut back by 4 bases and J by 9 bases. Germline V CDR1 and CDR2: SGHTA, FQGNSA. This CDR3 has 14 amino acids. CDR3 in amino acids: CASSSNGGAFEQFF. The DNA of the CDR3 is TGTGCCAGCAGCTCCAACGGGGGGGCCTTTGAGCAGTTCTTC.

CDR3 sequence: CSARDLTSGRVYNEQFF. In DNA, the CDR3 is TGCAGTGCTAGAGATCTGACTAGCGGGCGGGTTTACAATGAGCAGTTCTTC. The chain is built from TRBV20-1 and TRBJ2-1; the match to TRBD2 covers 10 bases. The CDR3 sequence is 17 residues long. Germline V lookup: CDR1 DFQATT, CDR2 SNEGSKA (reference sequence). The V segment lost 0 bases and the J segment 4 bases; nucleotides outside the gene matches: 9.

This clonotype ranks as medium-sized. The gene calls are TRBV6-1 and TRBJ2-7; the match to TRBD1 covers 7 bases. The CDR3 contains 13 residues. Trimming removed 8 bases from V and 6 bases from J; junction bases left unmatched: 10. Germline V gene sequence: CDR1 MNHNS, CDR2 SASEGT. The CDR3 coding sequence is TGTGCCAGCGGGGACAGAGGTCCCAGCGAGCAGTACTTC. It specifies CASGDRGPSEQYF.

This clonotype was observed many times. V usage is TRBV20-1 and J usage is TRBJ2-2, with 10 bases aligning to TRBD2. V shed 1 base and J 4 bases; nucleotides not matched to a gene: 0. The CDR3 contains 14 residues. The germline V gene encodes CDR1 DFQATT and CDR2 SNEGSKA (reference sequence). The CDR3 DNA is TGCAGTGCTAGAGGACTAGCGGGCACCGGGGAGCTGTTTTTT. This encodes CSARGLAGTGELFF.

This clonotype is termed medium-sized. The V call is TRBV9, the J call TRBJ1-1, with D possibly being TRBD1 (6 bases). Looked up from germline, CDR1 is SGDLS and CDR2 is YYNGEE. With 2 bases removed from V and 5 bases from J, the gap between germline ends came to 13 bases. CDR3 length: 14 residues. The CDR3 DNA follows: TGTGCCAGCAGCGTGACAGGCGGTGGGACTGAAGCTTTCTTT. It is translated as CASSVTGGGTEAFF.

V usage is TRBV6-5 and J usage is TRBJ2-1; 10 bases are shared with TRBD2. CDR1 is MNHEY, CDR2 SVGAGI, per germline. The trim removed 6 bases at V and 8 bases at J, leaving 4 bases unmatched. The CDR3 totals 13 residues. The CDR3 loop is CASSPSGSDEQFF. CDR3 bases: TGTGCCAGCAGCCCTAGCGGGAGTGATGAGCAGTTCTTC.

This clonotype qualifies as medium-sized. This chain links TRBV20-1 with TRBJ2-1; 8 nucleotides align to TRBD2. Unmatched junction bases numbered 1, after V lost 0 bases and J lost 3 bases. The germline gives CDR1 DFQATT, CDR2 SNEGSKA (reference sequence). The CDR3 covers 14 residues. The CDR3 loop reads CSARDLAGYNEQFF. CDR3 bases: TGCAGTGCTAGAGATCTAGCGGGCTACAATGAGCAGTTCTTC.

V gene TRBV20-1 combines with J gene TRBJ2-1, with 9 nucleotides matching TRBD1. J lost 6 bases, V lost 2 bases, and 5 bases had no gene match. Germline V gives CDR1 DFQATT, CDR2 SNEGSKA (reference sequence). The CDR3 is made up of 14 amino acids. In DNA form, the CDR3 reads TGCAGTGCTAGAACCGGGACAGGGACCAATGAGCAGTTCTTC. Its translation: CSARTGTGTNEQFF.

The sample holds a few counts of this clonotype. The gene calls are TRBV27 and TRBJ1-3; possible D gene TRBD1, 6 bases. The CDR3 length is 16 residues. V was pared by 0 bases and J by 0 bases, with 9 bases between. Germline V gene data show CDR1 as MNHEY and CDR2 as SMNVEV (reference sequence). The CDR3 sequence is CASSLSWGPSGNTIYF. The CDR3 nucleotides are TGTGCCAGCAGTTTATCTTGGGGGCCCTCTGGAAACACCATATATTTT.

V is TRBV10-3 and J is TRBJ2-1; 9 positions agree with TRBD1. Germline V lookup: CDR1 ENHRY, CDR2 SYGVKD. The ends lost 4 bases at V and 5 bases at J; junction bases unmatched: 6. CDR3 length: 15 residues. The CDR3 spells CAISGGTGLDNEQFF. The CDR3 region has the DNA TGTGCCATCAGTGGCGGGACAGGGCTAGACAATGAGCAGTTCTTC.

Many counts were recorded for this clonotype. The genes are TRBV3-1 and TRBJ1-5, with unresolved D. The CDR3 contains 12 residues. Trimming removed 3 bases from V and 5 bases from J, with 5 bases in between. CDR1 is LGHDT and CDR2 is YNNKEL in the germline V gene (reference sequence). The CDR3 loop reads CASSHGDQPQHF. The CDR3 region has the DNA TGTGCCAGCAGCCACGGGGATCAGCCCCAGCATTTT.

The rearrangement links TRBV3-1 to TRBJ2-5; 7 nucleotides agree with TRBD1. Looked up from germline, CDR1 is LGHDT and CDR2 is YNNKEL (reference sequence). V was clipped by 6 bases and J by 0 bases; unmatched bases: 1. The CDR3 runs 13 residues. The CDR3 nucleotides are TGTGCCAGCAGTCAGGGGGACCAAGAGACCCAGTACTTC. Amino acids: CASSQGDQETQYF.

This clonotype appeared a few times. The chain uses TRBV28 and TRBJ2-1, with D tentatively TRBD2 (6 bases). Trimming left V 6 bases short and J 0 bases short, with 18 bases between. Germline V gene sequence: CDR1 MDHEN, CDR2 SYDVKM. The CDR3 covers 17 residues. The chain's CDR3 is CASRRETSSSSYNEQFF. CDR3 nucleotide sequence: TGTGCCAGCAGGAGAGAAACTAGCTCGAGCTCCTACAATGAGCAGTTCTTC.

This clonotype came up a few times. The junction differs from germline at one of its ends, possibly a read error. CDR3 in DNA: TGTGCCAGCAGCCCGCTTAATAGGAAGTCTACGCATTTT. Translation: CASSPLNRKSTHF. This rearrangement joins TRBV7-2 to TRBJ2-3; D is ambiguous. The CDR3 is 13 residues long. Per the germline V gene, CDR1 is SGHTA and CDR2 is FQGNSA.

This clonotype occurred many times. V and J are TRBV20-1 and TRBJ2-7; TRBD2 aligns across 7 bases. The junction had 7 bases not matched to a gene; V was cut back by 0 bases and J by 2 bases. Per the germline V gene, CDR1 is DFQATT and CDR2 is SNEGSKA (reference sequence). The CDR3 has 15 amino acids. CDR3 region: CSARDWAGVPYEQYF. The CDR3 nucleotides are TGCAGTGCTAGAGACTGGGCGGGAGTCCCCTACGAGCAGTACTTC.

V usage is TRBV5-4 and J usage is TRBJ2-1; D is perhaps TRBD2 (6 bases). Trimming removed 0 bases from V and 5 bases from J, with 15 bases in between. The CDR3 length is 16 residues. The germline CDR1 and CDR2 sequences are SGHNT and YYREEE (reference sequence). In DNA form, the CDR3 reads TGTGCCAGCAGCTTGGCCGGAGGGTCGAGGAACAATGAGCAGTTCTTC. Amino acids: CASSLAGGSRNNEQFF.

The chain carries TRBV3-1 and TRBJ2-1; 8 nucleotides agree with TRBD2. CDR3 size: 16 residues. Germline-derived CDR1 and CDR2 are LGHDT and YNNKEL (reference sequence). V lost 4 bases to trimming and J lost 4 bases; unmatched junction nucleotides: 9. The DNA of the CDR3 is TGTGCCAGCAGCCCCGCCGGGACTAGACAATACAATGAGCAGTTCTTC. This encodes CASSPAGTRQYNEQFF.

The V gene is TRBV20-1, the J gene TRBJ2-5, with 9 bases lining up with TRBD1. Germline V gene sequence: CDR1 DFQATT, CDR2 SNEGSKA (reference sequence). The CDR3 sequence is 15 residues long. The ends lost 1 base at V and 5 bases at J; junction bases unmatched: 8. CDR3 nucleotide sequence: TGCAGTGCTAGAGTCCCGGGACAGGGCTGGGAGACCCAGTACTTC. Encoded protein: CSARVPGQGWETQYF.

Relative to its sample, this clonotype is medium-sized. The chain is built from TRBV20-1 and TRBJ2-1, with a tentative D call TRBD2 (6 bases). CDR1 and CDR2 (germline): DFQATT, SNEGSKA (reference sequence). V lost 1 base and J 6 bases, leaving 13 bases between the germline ends. The CDR3 contains 14 residues. DNA of the CDR3: TGCAGTGCTAGAGGCCAAACTAGCCTCAATGAGCAGTTCTTC. This sequence encodes CSARGQTSLNEQFF.

The chain has TRBV18 and TRBJ2-7; 11 nucleotides agree with TRBD1. Germline V gives CDR1 KGHSH, CDR2 LQKENI. Trimming took 6 bases from V and 5 from J; bases not matched to a gene: 3. The CDR3 covers 13 residues. The DNA of the CDR3 is TGTGCCAGCTCGTGGACAGGGGGCGACGAGCAGTACTTC. Amino acids: CASSWTGGDEQYF.

J is TRBJ2-7 and V is TRBV7-8; perhaps TRBD2 as D (5 bases). The CDR3 sequence is 13 residues long. Germline values: CDR1 SGHVS, CDR2 FQNEAQ. The V and J ends lost 7 bases and 6 bases respectively, with 16 bases between them. CDR3 DNA sequence: TGTGCCAGCACACCGGAACTAGACTCCGAGCAGTACTTC. Translating gives CASTPELDSEQYF.